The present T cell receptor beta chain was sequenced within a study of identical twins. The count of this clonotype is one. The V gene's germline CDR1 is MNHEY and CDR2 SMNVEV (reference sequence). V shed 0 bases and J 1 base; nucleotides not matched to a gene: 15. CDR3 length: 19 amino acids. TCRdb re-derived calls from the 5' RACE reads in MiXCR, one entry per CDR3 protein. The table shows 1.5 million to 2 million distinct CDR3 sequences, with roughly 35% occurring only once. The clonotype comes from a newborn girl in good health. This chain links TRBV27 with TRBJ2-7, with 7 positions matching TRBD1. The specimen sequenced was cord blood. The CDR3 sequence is CASSLSPRVKGGASYEQYF. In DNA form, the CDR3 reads TGTGCCAGCAGTTTATCGCCCAGGGTCAAAGGGGGCGCTTCCTACGAGCAGTACTTC.